These 17 T cell receptor beta chains came from one sample sequenced in a study of blood T cell repertoires in COVID-19. The assay was immunoSEQ multiplex PCR, and TCRdb's table has in-frame clones only and misses some. The sample lists some 670,000 clones; over 80% were seen once. Sequencing was carried out using peripheral blood. These receptors came from a woman in her late teens or twenties with acute or convalescent COVID-19.

The chain joins TRBV7-9 to TRBJ2-7; 9 positions agree with TRBD1. V lost 5 bases and J lost 4; bases outside the gene matches: 6. This CDR3 contains 14 residues. Germline CDR1 and CDR2: SEHNR and FQNEAQ (reference sequence). CDR3 sequence: CASSARTGAYEQYF. DNA of the CDR3: TGTGCCAGCAGCGCTCGGACAGGGGCGTACGAGCAGTACTTC. Based on the CDR3 plus reference TRBV7-9 and TRBJ2-7, the full variable domain is DTGVSQNPRHKITKRGQNVTFRCDPISEHNRLYWYRQTLGQGPEFLTYFQNEAQLEKSRLLSDRFSAERPKGSFSTLEIQRTEQGDSAMYLCASSARTGAYEQYFGPGTRLTVT.

The rearrangement links TRBV4-1 to TRBJ1-2; 9 bases are shared with TRBD1. With V trimmed by 4 bases and J by 2 bases, 8 bases remained unmatched. Germline CDR1 is MGHRA and CDR2 is YSYEKL. The CDR3 runs 16 residues. Written as DNA, the CDR3 is TGCGCCAGCAGCCCTACCGGACAGGGGAAAAACTATGGCTACACCTTC. Translated: CASSPTGQGKNYGYTF.

This clone was seen just once. The V call is TRBV30, the J call TRBJ2-7; 10 bases align to TRBD1. J lost 7 bases, V lost 5 bases, and 8 bases had no gene match. Germline values: CDR1 GTSNPN, CDR2 SVGIG (reference sequence). This CDR3 is built from 13 residues. CDR3 protein: CAWDSDRGREQYF. The CDR3 nucleotides are TGTGCCTGGGATAGCGACAGGGGGCGGGAGCAGTACTTC.

CDR3 DNA sequence: TGTGCCAGCAGTCCAGCGACAGGGTGGTACTATGGCTACACCTTC. Residues: CASSPATGWYYGYTF. The V call is TRBV27, the J call TRBJ1-2, with 7 bases that match TRBD1. There are 15 residues in the CDR3. Germline-derived CDR1 and CDR2 are MNHEY and SMNVEV (reference sequence). V trimming: 5 bases; J trimming: 3 bases; junction bases outside the gene matches: 9.

This chain uses TRBV7-8 with TRBJ1-5; 9 positions match TRBD1. Looked up from germline, CDR1 is SGHVS and CDR2 is FQNEAQ. V dropped 1 base and J dropped 6; count of bases not matched to a gene: 4. This CDR3 contains 15 residues. The CDR3 sequence: CASSLGPTGGQPQHF. Written as DNA, the CDR3 is TGTGCCAGCAGCTTAGGTCCGACAGGGGGTCAGCCCCAGCATTTT.

The chain links TRBV7-8 to TRBJ2-5; TRBD2 matches at 7 bases. Germline CDR1 SGHVS, CDR2 FQNEAQ. CDR3 length: 18 amino acids. V trimming: 0 bases; J trimming: 3 bases; junction bases outside the gene matches: 13. In DNA, the CDR3 is TGTGCCAGCAGCTTAGCGGGAGCGGGGCCCCCATGGGAAGAGACCCAGTACTTC. Encoded protein: CASSLAGAGPPWEETQYF.

The J gene is TRBJ1-2, the V gene TRBV24-1; 9 bases fit TRBD1. Germline trimming cut 6 bases from V and 3 bases from J; bases unmatched to any gene: 10. CDR1 is KGHDR and CDR2 is SFDVKD in the germline V gene. This CDR3 is 16 amino acids long. CDR3 in amino acids: CATSWGQGKEHYGYTF. CDR3 nucleotide sequence: TGTGCCACCAGTTGGGGACAGGGCAAAGAGCACTATGGCTACACCTTC.

This chain joins TRBV11-2 and TRBJ1-1, with D unresolved. Germline CDR1 reads SGHAT; CDR2 reads FQNNGV. This CDR3 has 14 residues. Between the trimmed V and J ends, which lost 5 bases and 3 bases, there was a span of 13 bases. The CDR3 here is CASSHRERDTEAFF. CDR3 in DNA: TGTGCCAGCAGCCACCGAGAGAGGGACACTGAAGCTTTCTTT.

The chain employs TRBV3-1 (or the pseudogene TRBV3-2) and TRBJ2-5; 7 bases map to TRBD1. The CDR3 spans 16 residues. Germline CDR1 is LGHDT and CDR2 is YNNKEL (reference sequence). V was pared by 1 base and J by 5 bases, with 10 bases of the junction left unmatched. CDR3 DNA sequence: TGTGCCAGCAGCCAAGGTGACAGGGTCGGGTTTGAGACCCAGTACTTC. This gives the protein CASSQGDRVGFETQYF.

V is TRBV6-1 and J is TRBJ2-1; TRBD1 matches at 9 bases. Germline CDR1 and CDR2: MNHNS and SASEGT. The V segment lost 3 bases and the J segment 7 bases; nucleotides outside the gene matches: 7. The CDR3 runs to 15 residues. CDR3 sequence (DNA): TGTGCCAGCAGTGATGTGGACAGGGGATGGAATGAGCAGTTCTTC. It codes for CASSDVDRGWNEQFF.

The chain joins TRBV24-1 to TRBJ1-5; possible D gene TRBD1, 5 bases. Trimming removed 1 base from V and 5 bases from J, with 8 bases in between. The germline CDR1 and CDR2 sequences are KGHDR and SFDVKD. The CDR3 is 14 residues long. The CDR3 here is CATSDFWGDQPQHF. DNA of the CDR3: TGTGCCACCAGTGATTTTTGGGGGGATCAGCCCCAGCATTTT.

The V call is TRBV27, the J call TRBJ1-1; D might be TRBD1 (6 bases). Germline V gene sequence: CDR1 MNHEY, CDR2 SMNVEV (reference sequence). The CDR3 loop spans 15 amino acids. V gave up 6 bases and J gave up 5 bases, with 19 bases separating them. This chain's CDR3 is CASRHSRTVGTEAFF. The CDR3 DNA reads as TGTGCCAGCAGACACTCCCGGACAGTGGGTACTGAAGCTTTCTTT.

CDR3 in amino acids: CASSLAGGENTEAFF. CDR3 bases: TGCGCCAGCAGCTTGGCCGGGGGAGAGAACACTGAAGCTTTCTTT. The chain carries TRBV5-1 and TRBJ1-1; perhaps TRBD1 as D (5 bases). Per germline, CDR1 SGHRS and CDR2 YFSETQ. V dropped 0 bases and J dropped 1 base, with 10 bases sitting between them. This CDR3 comprises 15 residues.

The rearrangement joins TRBV27 to TRBJ1-3; no firm D call. Germline CDR1 reads MNHEY; CDR2 reads SMNVEV (reference sequence). This CDR3 is built from 14 residues. The ends were cut back, 9 bases at V and 4 bases at J, with 16 bases in the middle. The CDR3 coding sequence is TGTGCCAGTTGGGCAGGAGGTCGCGGAAACACCATATATTTT. Its translation is CASWAGGRGNTIYF.

The chain carries TRBV19 and TRBJ1-4; a possible D gene is TRBD1 (6 bases). This CDR3 spans 16 amino acids. Trimming removed 4 bases at V and 2 bases at J, with 14 bases between. Germline-derived CDR1 and CDR2 are LNHDA and SQIVND (reference sequence). The CDR3 DNA reads TGTGCCAGTAGTAACCCCGGGGGGCGGACTAATGAAAAACTGTTTTTT. This sequence encodes CASSNPGGRTNEKLFF.

The rearrangement joins TRBV19 to TRBJ1-3; a weak D match, TRBD1 (5 bases). This CDR3 spans 14 amino acids. From germline, CDR1 is LNHDA and CDR2 SQIVND (reference sequence). The V end was cut by 5 bases, the J end by 5 bases, with 13 bases between. CDR3 coding DNA: TGTGCCAGTAGTTTCCCAGGGCTAAGAAACACCATATATTTT. It yields the protein CASSFPGLRNTIYF.

The rearrangement joins TRBV7-6 to TRBJ2-3; a weak D match, TRBD2 (5 bases). V gave up 1 base and J gave up 1 base, with 9 bases separating them. Germline CDR1 and CDR2: SGHVS and FNYEAQ. The CDR3 sequence is 15 residues long. Here the CDR3 DNA reads TGTGCCAGCAGCTTAGGAGGGATTGGCACAGATACGCAGTATTTT. This gives the protein CASSLGGIGTDTQYF.